This entry features one T cell receptor (beta chain) sequence. This receptor's antigen is unknown. No quality values exist for individual bases; no much larger clone is one base distant. The data belong to a study of control samples from healthy donors and cancer patients (TCRdb year 2020). Libraries were made using the immunoSEQ multiplex PCR assay. Held by TCRdb, this immuneACCESS table contains in-frame sequences only and omits some clones. Under half of the omission traces to an unresolved V gene where checked; the cause of the rest is unknown. The table for this sample lists some 41,000 clones; about 89% of them were counted only once. 10% to 13% of the sample is taken by the ten largest. The sequence was obtained from a woman aged 55-69 years with lung cancer. The sample comprised PBMCs.

For the CDR3, the sequence is CAWSKVGDEQFF. The nucleotide sequence is TGTGCCTGGAGTAAGGTCGGGGATGAGCAGTTCTTC. The rearranged chain carries TRBV30 and TRBJ2-1, with TRBD2 perhaps the D gene, on 5 matching bases. The CDR3 measures 12 amino acids from cysteine to phenylalanine. The sequence is cut down to CDR3 DNA, 36 bases in frame from base 1. The germline V gene (reference sequence) provides CDR1 GTSNPN and CDR2 SVGIG. The junction carries 10 bases between V and J, which are trimmed by 2 bases and 8 bases respectively. The CDR3 plus the reference TRBV30 and TRBJ2-1 genes for the other parts give the full variable domain: SQTIHQWPATLVQPVGSPLSLECTVEGTSNPNLYWYRQAAGRGLQLLFYSVGIGQISSEVPQNLSASRPQDRQFILSSKKLLLSDSGFYLCAWSKVGDEQFFGPGTRLTVL.